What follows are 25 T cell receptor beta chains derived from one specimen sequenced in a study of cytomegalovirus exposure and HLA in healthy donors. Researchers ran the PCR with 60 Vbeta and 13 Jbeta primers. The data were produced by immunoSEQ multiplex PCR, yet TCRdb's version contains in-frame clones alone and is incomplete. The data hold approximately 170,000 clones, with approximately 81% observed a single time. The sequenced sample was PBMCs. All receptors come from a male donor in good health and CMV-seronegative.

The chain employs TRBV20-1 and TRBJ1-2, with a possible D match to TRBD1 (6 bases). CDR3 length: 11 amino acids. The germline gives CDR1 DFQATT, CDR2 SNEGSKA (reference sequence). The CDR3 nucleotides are TGCAACCCGACAGGACAAGTCGGCTACACCTTC. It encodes CNPTGQVGYTF.

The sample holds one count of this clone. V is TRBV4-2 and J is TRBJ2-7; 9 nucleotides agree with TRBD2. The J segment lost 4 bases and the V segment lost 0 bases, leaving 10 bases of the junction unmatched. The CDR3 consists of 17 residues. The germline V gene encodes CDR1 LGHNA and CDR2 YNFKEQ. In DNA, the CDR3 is TGTGCCAGCAGCCAAGATCCGGCTCGCGGGGGGGCTTACGAGCAGTACTTC. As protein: CASSQDPARGGAYEQYF.

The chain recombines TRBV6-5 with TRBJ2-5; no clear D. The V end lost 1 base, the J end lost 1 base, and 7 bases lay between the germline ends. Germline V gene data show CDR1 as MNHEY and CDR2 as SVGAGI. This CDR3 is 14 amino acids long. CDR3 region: CASSYLGSQETQYF. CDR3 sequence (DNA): TGTGCCAGCAGTTACTTGGGCAGCCAAGAGACCCAGTACTTC.

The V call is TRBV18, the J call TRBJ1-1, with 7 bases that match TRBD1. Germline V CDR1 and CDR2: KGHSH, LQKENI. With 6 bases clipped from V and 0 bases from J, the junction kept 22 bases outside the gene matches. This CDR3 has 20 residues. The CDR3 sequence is CASSTSTGPFYGTMNTEAFF. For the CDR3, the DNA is TGTGCCAGCTCCACTTCGACAGGGCCTTTTTATGGGACGATGAACACTGAAGCTTTCTTT.

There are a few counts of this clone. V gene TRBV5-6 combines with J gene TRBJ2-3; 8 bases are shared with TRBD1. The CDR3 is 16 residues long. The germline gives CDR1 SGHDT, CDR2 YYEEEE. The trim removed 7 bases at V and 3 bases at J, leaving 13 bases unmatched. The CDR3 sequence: CASHLRLTGGTDTQYF. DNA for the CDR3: TGTGCCAGCCACTTGAGGTTAACAGGGGGGACAGATACGCAGTATTTT. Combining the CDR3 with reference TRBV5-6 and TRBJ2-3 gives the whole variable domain DAGVTQSPTHLIKTRGQQVTLRCSPKSGHDTVSWYQQALGQGPQFIFQYYEEEERQRGNFPDRFSGHQFPNYSSELNVNALLLGDSALYLCASHLRLTGGTDTQYFGPGTRLTVL.

The DNA for the CDR3 is TGTGCCAGCACCGGGACAAAGGGCAATGAGCAGTTCTTC. Encoded protein: CASTGTKGNEQFF. The chain links TRBV5-4 to TRBJ2-1; a possible D gene is TRBD1 (6 bases). Germline CDR1 SGHNT, CDR2 YYREEE (reference sequence). Trimming took 6 bases from V and 6 from J, leaving 13 bases between them. The CDR3 length is 13 residues.

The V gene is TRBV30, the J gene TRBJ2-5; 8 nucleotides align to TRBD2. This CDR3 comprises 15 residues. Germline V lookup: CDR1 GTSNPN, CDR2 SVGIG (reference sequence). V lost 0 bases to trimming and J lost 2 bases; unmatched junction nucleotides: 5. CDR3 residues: CAWSVPGGAQETQYF. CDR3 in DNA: TGTGCCTGGAGTGTACCGGGGGGGGCACAAGAGACCCAGTACTTC.

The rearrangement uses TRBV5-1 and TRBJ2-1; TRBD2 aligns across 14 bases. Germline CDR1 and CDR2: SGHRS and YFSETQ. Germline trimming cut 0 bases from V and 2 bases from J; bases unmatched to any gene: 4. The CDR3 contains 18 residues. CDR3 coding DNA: TGCGCCAGCAGCTTGGGACTAGCGGGAGGGCCCCCCTACAATGAGCAGTTCTTC. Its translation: CASSLGLAGGPPYNEQFF.

Here the CDR3 DNA reads TGTGCCAGCAGTTTATTCGGGACTAGCGGGAGAATAAACAATGAGCAGTTCTTC. Translating gives CASSLFGTSGRINNEQFF. The genes are TRBV28 and TRBJ2-1; 14 bases are a match to TRBD2. V lost 1 base, J lost 5 bases, and 7 bases stayed unmatched. Germline CDR1 reads MDHEN; CDR2 reads SYDVKM. The CDR3 totals 18 residues.

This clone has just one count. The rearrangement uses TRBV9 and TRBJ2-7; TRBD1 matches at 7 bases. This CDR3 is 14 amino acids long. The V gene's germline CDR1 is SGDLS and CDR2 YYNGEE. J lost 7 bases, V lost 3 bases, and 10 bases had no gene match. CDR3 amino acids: CASSGGTVPREQYF. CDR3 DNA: TGTGCCAGCAGCGGTGGGACAGTTCCCCGTGAGCAGTACTTC.

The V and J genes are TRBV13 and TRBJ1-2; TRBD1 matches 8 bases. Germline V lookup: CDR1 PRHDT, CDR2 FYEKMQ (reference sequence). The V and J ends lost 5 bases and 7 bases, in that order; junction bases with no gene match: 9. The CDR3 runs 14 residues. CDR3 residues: CASSRYQGALGYTF. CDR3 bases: TGTGCCAGCAGCAGGTACCAGGGGGCGCTTGGCTACACCTTC.

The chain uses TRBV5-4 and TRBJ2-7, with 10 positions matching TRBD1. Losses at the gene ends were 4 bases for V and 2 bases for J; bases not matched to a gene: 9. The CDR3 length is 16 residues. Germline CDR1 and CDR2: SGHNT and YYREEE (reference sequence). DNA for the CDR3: TGTGCCAGCAGCGAGGGGGGGACAGGGGCGACCTACGAGCAGTACTTC. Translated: CASSEGGTGATYEQYF.

CDR3 sequence (DNA): TGCGCCAGCAGCCCAGCTCCGGGTCCAACTAATGAAAAACTGTTTTTT. Protein: CASSPAPGPTNEKLFF. The rearrangement joins TRBV5-1 to TRBJ1-4, with D unresolved. The V gene lost 4 bases and the J gene lost 0 bases, with 13 bases spanning the gap. From germline, CDR1 is SGHRS and CDR2 YFSETQ. This CDR3 comprises 16 residues. Complete variable domain (other parts from reference TRBV5-1 and TRBJ1-4): KAGVTQTPRYLIKTRGQQVTLSCSPISGHRSVSWYQQTPGQGLQFLFEYFSETQRNKGNFPGRFSGRQFSNSRSEMNVSTLELGDSALYLCASSPAPGPTNEKLFFGSGTQLSVL.

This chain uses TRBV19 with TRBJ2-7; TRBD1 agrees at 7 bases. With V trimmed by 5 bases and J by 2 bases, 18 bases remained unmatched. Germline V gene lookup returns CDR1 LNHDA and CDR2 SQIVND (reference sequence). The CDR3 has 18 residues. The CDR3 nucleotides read TGTGCCAGTAGTGTCCTCTCCGGCCGGCAGGGGGTCCCCTACGAGCAGTACTTC. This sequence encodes CASSVLSGRQGVPYEQYF.

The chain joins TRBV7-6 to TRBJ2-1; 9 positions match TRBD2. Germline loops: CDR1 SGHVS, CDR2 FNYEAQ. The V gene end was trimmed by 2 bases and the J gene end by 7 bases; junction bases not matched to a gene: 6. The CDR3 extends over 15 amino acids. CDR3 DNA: TGTGCCAGCAGCTTACCCGGGACTAGCAGGAATGAGCAGTTCTTC. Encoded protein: CASSLPGTSRNEQFF.

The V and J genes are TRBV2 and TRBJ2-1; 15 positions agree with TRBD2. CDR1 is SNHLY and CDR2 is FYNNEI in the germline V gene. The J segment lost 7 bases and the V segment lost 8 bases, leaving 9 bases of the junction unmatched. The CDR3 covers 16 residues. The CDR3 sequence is CASGTGTSGRYNEQFF. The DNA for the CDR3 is TGTGCCAGCGGCACCGGGACTAGCGGGAGGTATAATGAGCAGTTCTTC.

The CDR3 sequence: CASSIGHGRRGEQYF. For the CDR3, the DNA is TGTGCCAGTAGTATAGGCCACGGGAGACGGGGCGAGCAGTACTTC. The chain uses TRBV19 and TRBJ2-7; possibly TRBD2 for D (6 bases). There are 15 residues in the CDR3. Deletions cut 1 base from V and 6 bases from J, with 16 bases between. Germline loops: CDR1 LNHDA, CDR2 SQIVND (reference sequence).

The CDR3 bases are TGTGCCAGCTCCAGCCCATGGACTGATGAGCAGTTCTTC. This codes for CASSSPWTDEQFF. The rearrangement uses TRBV7-2 and TRBJ2-1; tentatively, D is TRBD2 (5 bases). Trimming cost V 8 bases and J 8 bases, with 16 bases left between them. Germline CDR1 is SGHTA and CDR2 is FQGNSA. The CDR3 consists of 13 residues.

The CDR3 DNA follows: TGTGCCAGCAGCTTGGGGTTCGACAGGGGATCGGATGGCTACACCTTC. Protein: CASSLGFDRGSDGYTF. The V and J genes are TRBV5-4 and TRBJ1-2; 8 bases are shared with TRBD1. The V and J ends lost 0 bases and 6 bases, in that order; junction bases with no gene match: 10. CDR3 length: 16 residues. Germline V CDR1 and CDR2: SGHNT, YYREEE (reference sequence). The variable domain in full, with the rest retrieved from reference TRBV5-4 and TRBJ1-2, is ETGVTQSPTHLIKTRGQQVTLRCSSQSGHNTVSWYQQALGQGPQFIFQYYREEENGRGNFPPRFSGLQFPNYSSELNVNALELDDSALYLCASSLGFDRGSDGYTFGSGTRLTVV.

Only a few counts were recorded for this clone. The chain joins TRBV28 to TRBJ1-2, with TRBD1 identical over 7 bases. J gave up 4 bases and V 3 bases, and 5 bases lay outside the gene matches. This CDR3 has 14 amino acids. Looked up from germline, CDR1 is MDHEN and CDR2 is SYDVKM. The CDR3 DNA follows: TGTGCCAGCAGTTTGTCGTCAGGGGGCTATGGCTACACCTTC. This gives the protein CASSLSSGGYGYTF.

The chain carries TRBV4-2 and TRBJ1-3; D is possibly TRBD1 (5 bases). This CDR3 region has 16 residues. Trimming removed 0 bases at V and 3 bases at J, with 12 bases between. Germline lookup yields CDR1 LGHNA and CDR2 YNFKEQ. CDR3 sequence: CASSQDGREGGNTIYF. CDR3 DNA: TGTGCCAGCAGCCAAGATGGCAGGGAAGGTGGAAACACCATATATTTT.

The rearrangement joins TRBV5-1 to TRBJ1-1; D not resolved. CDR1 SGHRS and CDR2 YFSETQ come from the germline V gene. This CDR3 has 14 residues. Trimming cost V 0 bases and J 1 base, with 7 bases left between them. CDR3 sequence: CASSLVHKNTEAFF. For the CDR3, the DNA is TGCGCCAGCAGCTTGGTTCACAAGAACACTGAAGCTTTCTTT.

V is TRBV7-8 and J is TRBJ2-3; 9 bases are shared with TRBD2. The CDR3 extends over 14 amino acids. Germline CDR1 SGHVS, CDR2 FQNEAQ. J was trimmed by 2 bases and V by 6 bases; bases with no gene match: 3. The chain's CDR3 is CASRKREATDTQYF. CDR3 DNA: TGTGCCAGCAGGAAGCGGGAGGCCACAGATACGCAGTATTTT.

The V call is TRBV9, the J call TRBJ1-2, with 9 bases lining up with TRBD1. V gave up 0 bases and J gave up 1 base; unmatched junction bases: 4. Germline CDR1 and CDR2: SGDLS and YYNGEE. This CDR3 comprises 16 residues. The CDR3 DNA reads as TGTGCCAGCAGCGTAGGACGGGGACAGGGTAACTATGGCTACACCTTC. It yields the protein CASSVGRGQGNYGYTF.

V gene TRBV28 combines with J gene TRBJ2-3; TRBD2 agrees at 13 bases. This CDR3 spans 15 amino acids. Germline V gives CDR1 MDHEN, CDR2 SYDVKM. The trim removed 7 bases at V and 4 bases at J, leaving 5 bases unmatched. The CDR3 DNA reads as TGTGCCAGCAAACGCACTAGCGGGAGGGCAGATACGCAGTATTTT. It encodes CASKRTSGRADTQYF.